The rows below give T cell receptor beta chains drawn from one sample of a study of blood T cell repertoires in COVID-19. Method: immunoSEQ multiplex PCR; TCRdb's copy keeps in-frame clones and lacks some. The table includes around 400,000 clones, about 87% detected once. Sequences were obtained from peripheral blood. The receptors shown here come from a woman aged 25-40 years with COVID-19, enrolled during active disease. CDR3s include the opening cysteine and the closing phenylalanine or tryptophan. The D gene is left open where the match is weak. The size entry is marked missing in some rows and otherwise reads once, few, many or a size class.

CDR3 protein | CDR3 DNA | CDR3 length | J gene | clone size | V gene | D gene
CASSRPGGDEQYF | TGTGCCAGCAGCCGCCCGGGCGGGGACGAGCAGTACTTC | 13 | TRBJ2-7 | few | TRBV7-2 | .
CASSRTSGREEQYF | TGTGCCAGCAGCCGGACTAGCGGGAGGGAAGAGCAGTACTTC | 14 | TRBJ2-7 | . | TRBV7-9 | TRBD2
CASSSTGGPLSPLHF | TGCGCCAGCAGCTCAACAGGGGGCCCGCTTTCACCCCTCCACTTT | 15 | TRBJ1-6 | . | TRBV5-1 | TRBD1
CASSLQGTSGTDTQYF | TGTGCCAGCAGCCTTCAAGGGACTAGCGGCACAGATACGCAGTATTTT | 16 | TRBJ2-3 | . | TRBV7-9 | TRBD2
CASSEARSFQETQYF | TGTGCCAGCAGTGAAGCGAGGTCTTTCCAAGAGACCCAGTACTTC | 15 | TRBJ2-5 | . | TRBV2 | .
CAWSVHPYEQYF | TGTGCCTGGAGTGTACACCCCTACGAGCAGTACTTC | 12 | TRBJ2-7 | . | TRBV30 | .
CASSLAGGIYEQYF | TGTGCCAGCAGTTTGGCGGGAGGAATCTACGAGCAGTACTTC | 14 | TRBJ2-7 | . | TRBV6-2/TRBV6-3 | TRBD2
CASSLGDRGRETQYF | TGTGCCAGCAGCTTGGGGGACAGGGGACGCGAGACCCAGTACTTC | 15 | TRBJ2-5 | . | TRBV7-3 | TRBD1
CASSSAGNTIYF | TGTGCCAGCAGTTCGGCTGGAAACACCATATATTTT | 12 | TRBJ1-3 | . | TRBV28 | .
CASSPAGLSYEQYF | TGTGCCAGCTCACCTGCGGGGCTTTCTTACGAGCAGTACTTC | 14 | TRBJ2-7 | . | TRBV18 | .
CASSVDPAGGLTDTQYF | TGTGCCAGCAGCGTAGATCCAGCGGGAGGCCTCACAGATACGCAGTATTTT | 17 | TRBJ2-3 | . | TRBV9 | TRBD2
CASSVAGHGNTIYF | TGTGCCAGCAGCGTAGCAGGTCACGGAAACACCATATATTTT | 14 | TRBJ1-3 | . | TRBV9 | .
CASSRSGTAYEQYF | TGTGCCAGCAGCCGTAGCGGGACAGCCTACGAGCAGTACTTC | 14 | TRBJ2-7 | . | TRBV9 | .
CASSLGAAEEQFF | TGTGCCAGCAGTTTAGGGGCCGCGGAAGAGCAGTTCTTC | 13 | TRBJ2-1 | . | TRBV2 | .
CASSLLLAEGGELFF | TGTGCTAGCAGTCTTTTGTTAGCCGAGGGCGGGGAGCTGTTTTTT | 15 | TRBJ2-2 | . | TRBV7-7 | .
CASSEERVGTEAFF | TGTGCCAGCAGTGAGGAGAGGGTGGGGACTGAAGCTTTCTTT | 14 | TRBJ1-1 | . | TRBV6-1 | .
CAWSVRGGAGANVLTF | TGTGCCTGGAGTGTTAGAGGTGGTGCTGGGGCCAACGTCCTGACTTTC | 16 | TRBJ2-6 | . | TRBV30 | .
CASRTELVDHEQYF | TGTGCCAGCAGGACAGAACTTGTGGACCACGAGCAGTACTTC | 14 | TRBJ2-7 | . | TRBV2 | .
CAWTVNTGELFF | TGTGCCTGGACAGTGAACACCGGGGAGCTGTTTTTT | 12 | TRBJ2-2 | few | TRBV30 | .
CASSIAGGPSGRLGTQYF | TGTGCCAGTAGTATTGCGGGAGGGCCCTCCGGACGTTTGGGGACCCAGTACTTC | 18 | TRBJ2-5 | . | TRBV19 | TRBD2
CASSGGQGNAGELFF | TGTGCCAGCAGCGGGGGACAGGGAAATGCCGGGGAGCTGTTTTTT | 15 | TRBJ2-2 | . | TRBV5-4 | TRBD1
CASSMTASGANVLTF | TGTGCCAGTAGTATGACAGCCTCTGGGGCCAACGTCCTGACTTTC | 15 | TRBJ2-6 | . | TRBV19 | .
CASSFLQVRTDTQYF | TGCGCCAGCAGCTTTCTTCAGGTTCGAACAGATACGCAGTATTTT | 15 | TRBJ2-3 | . | TRBV5-1 | .
CASSHQGTTYNEQFF | TGTGCCAGCAGCCACCAGGGGACTACCTACAATGAGCAGTTCTTC | 15 | TRBJ2-1 | . | TRBV11-2 | .
CASSTDREINQPQHF | TGTGCCAGCAGCACGGACAGGGAAATCAATCAGCCCCAGCATTTT | 15 | TRBJ1-5 | . | TRBV7-9 | TRBD1
CASSLGGSGSNPYNEQFF | TGTGCCAGCAGCTTGGGTGGTAGCGGGTCCAACCCCTACAATGAGCAGTTCTTC | 18 | TRBJ2-1 | . | TRBV5-6 | TRBD2
CASRQQETQYF | TGTGCCAGCAGACAGCAAGAGACCCAGTACTTC | 11 | TRBJ2-5 | . | TRBV12-3/TRBV12-4 | .
CAWRRSSETQYF | TGTGCCTGGCGGAGGAGTAGCGAGACCCAGTACTTC | 12 | TRBJ2-5 | . | TRBV30 | .
CASSYPPDSISYEQYF | TGTGCCAGCAGTTACCCTCCGGACAGCATCTCCTACGAGCAGTACTTC | 16 | TRBJ2-7 | . | TRBV6-2/TRBV6-3 | .
CASTSRGGVGGYTF | TGTGCCAGCACCTCCCGAGGGGGAGTAGGAGGCTACACCTTC | 14 | TRBJ1-2 | . | TRBV28 | .
CAWSRGLAGLRTGELFF | TGTGCCTGGAGCCGGGGACTAGCGGGCCTGAGGACCGGGGAGCTGTTTTTT | 17 | TRBJ2-2 | once | TRBV30 | TRBD2
CASSITDEQFF | TGTGCCAGTAGTATCACAGATGAGCAGTTCTTC | 11 | TRBJ2-1 | . | TRBV19 | .
CASRPPKEYGYTF | TGTGCCAGCAGGCCCCCTAAGGAGTATGGCTACACCTTC | 13 | TRBJ1-2 | . | TRBV6-4 | .